These 13 T cell receptor beta chains share one sample of origin, sequenced in a study of naive and memory T cell subsets (dated by TCRdb to 2017 to 2019). Library preparation was by UMI-ligation and nested PCR. The sequencer was an Illumina MiSeq. To cover both TRBC1 and TRBC2, the beta constant-region primer consisted of an equimolar mix of two oligonucleotides. TCRdb trimmed public reads at Q25 via fastp, called clones via MiXCR and kept in-frame beta chains. All rows with the same CDR3 protein become a single entry with the most common DNA and genes. For this sample there are some 87,000 distinct CDR3 sequences; 7% appear just once. The top ten constitute roughly 1.6% of the sample. The sequencing input was central memory CD4+ T cells from blood. The sample's cell subset or site label is to be understood as: central memory, CD45RA- CD27+. The receptors derive from a human donor in good health.

This clonotype was seen many times. The CDR3 is CASGVGQGTTEAFF. The CDR3 nucleotides are TGTGCCAGCGGTGTAGGACAGGGAACGACTGAAGCTTTCTTT. The rearrangement uses TRBV6-1 and TRBJ1-1; 8 positions agree with TRBD1. Germline CDR1 and CDR2: MNHNS and SASEGT. CDR3 length equals 14 residues. Trimming removed 8 bases from V and 5 bases from J; junction bases left unmatched: 10.

This clonotype occurred a few times. This chain joins TRBV20-1 and TRBJ2-7, with 14 positions matching TRBD2. With 1 base clipped from V and 6 bases from J, the junction kept 17 bases outside the gene matches. Germline values: CDR1 DFQATT, CDR2 SNEGSKA (reference sequence). The CDR3 totals 19 residues. In nucleotides, the CDR3 is TGCAGTGCTAGAGGAACGGGACTAGCGGGAGTCAGTGGTCGGCGCGAGCAGTACTTC. This translates into CSARGTGLAGVSGRREQYF.

This clonotype was detected many times. V is TRBV20-1 and J is TRBJ1-5, with D perhaps matching TRBD1 (5 bases). V lost 3 bases to trimming and J lost 4 bases, with 19 bases between them. CDR3 size: 16 residues. Germline CDR1 DFQATT, CDR2 SNEGSKA (reference sequence). The CDR3 sequence is CSASSGHTAINQPQHF. CDR3 coding DNA: TGCAGTGCTAGTTCCGGACATACAGCAATTAATCAGCCCCAGCATTTT.

The chain uses TRBV4-3 and TRBJ1-2; D possibly corresponds to TRBD1 (6 bases). V shed 3 bases and J shed 4 bases, with 18 bases lying between them. Germline CDR1 LGHNA, CDR2 YSLEER. CDR3 length: 16 amino acids. CDR3 protein: CASSQALSGAGYGYTF. For the CDR3, the DNA is TGCGCCAGCAGCCAGGCTCTGTCGGGGGCTGGCTATGGCTACACCTTC.

The chain uses TRBV12-3 or TRBV12-4 and TRBJ2-4, with no clear D. Trimming took 3 bases from V and 6 from J, leaving 9 bases between them. This CDR3 is 13 amino acids long. The CDR3 sequence: CASSFRSRNIQYF. As DNA, the CDR3 is TGTGCCAGCAGTTTTCGGTCCCGAAACATTCAGTACTTC.

Remarks on this clonotype: A read error is possible here, since a much larger clone lies one base away. V is TRBV5-1 and J is TRBJ2-3; possible D gene TRBD1, 5 bases. CDR1 SGHRS and CDR2 YFSETQ come from the germline V gene. The CDR3 length is 15 residues. For the CDR3, the DNA is TGCGCCAGCAGCTTGATGACAGCTGGTACAGATATGCAGTATTTT. Translated: CASSLMTAGTDMQYF.

This clonotype has only a few counts. The V call is TRBV18, the J call TRBJ2-1, with D perhaps matching TRBD2 (6 bases). CDR3 length: 12 residues. Germline lookup yields CDR1 KGHSH and CDR2 LQKENI. Deletions cut 6 bases from V and 9 bases from J, with 12 bases between. In DNA, the CDR3 is TGTGCCAGCTCCCCCAGGCGGGGTGAGCAGTTCTTC. It yields the protein CASSPRRGEQFF.

On this clonotype: One end of the junction fails to match germline, which may point to a read error. The rearrangement links TRBV7-9 to TRBJ2-2, with D maybe TRBD2 (6 bases). The germline gives CDR1 SEHNR, CDR2 FQNEAQ (reference sequence). This CDR3 region has 14 residues. The DNA of the CDR3 is TGTGCCAGCAGCTCGGACGGGGGAGCCGGGAAGCTGTTTTTT. This gives the protein CASSSDGGAGKLFF.

This clonotype was picked up a small number of times. The chain is built from TRBV20-1 and TRBJ1-1; 7 bases fit TRBD1. V was pared by 6 bases and J by 3 bases, with 13 bases of the junction left unmatched. The length of the CDR3 is 15 residues. Germline loops: CDR1 DFQATT, CDR2 SNEGSKA (reference sequence). The CDR3 spells CSARGLTGADTEAFF. The CDR3 region has the DNA TGCAGTGCCCGAGGGCTTACAGGGGCGGACACTGAAGCTTTCTTT.

This clonotype came up a few times. The rearrangement joins TRBV4-2 to TRBJ2-3; 10 nucleotides align to TRBD2. Germline values: CDR1 LGHNA, CDR2 YNFKEQ. V was pared by 3 bases and J by 1 base, with 13 bases of the junction left unmatched. CDR3 length equals 19 residues. The CDR3 bases are TGTGCCAGCAGCCACAGGCTAGCGGGAGAGGGGATCGGCACAGATACGCAGTATTTT. It translates to CASSHRLAGEGIGTDTQYF.

This clonotype was seen ten or more times. The chain has TRBV6-2 or TRBV6-3 and TRBJ1-5; D is uncertain. Between the trimmed V and J ends, which lost 9 bases and 7 bases, there was a span of 16 bases. Germline CDR1 MNHEY, CDR2 SVGEGT. This CDR3 is built from 13 residues. The CDR3: CASSLIEGQPQHF. CDR3 sequence (DNA): TGTGCCAGTTCTCTCATAGAGGGCCAGCCCCAGCATTTT.

This clonotype was detected many times. The chain couples TRBV18 to TRBJ1-2; 11 bases are a match to TRBD1. V lost 2 bases to trimming and J lost 4 bases; unmatched junction nucleotides: 3. The CDR3 length is 15 residues. CDR1 is KGHSH and CDR2 is LQKENI in the germline V gene. The CDR3, as DNA: TGTGCCAGCTCACCAGGACAGGGGGCATTCTATGGCTACACCTTC. Protein product: CASSPGQGAFYGYTF.

This clonotype was seen many times. This rearrangement joins TRBV10-3 to TRBJ1-2, with D possibly matching TRBD1 (5 bases). Germline CDR1 is ENHRY and CDR2 is SYGVKD. Trimming removed 2 bases at V and 7 bases at J, with 23 bases between. The CDR3 is 17 amino acids. Here the CDR3 reads CAISEPVTDTVGGGYTF. The CDR3 DNA follows: TGTGCCATCAGTGAGCCCGTAACGGACACGGTCGGGGGTGGCTACACCTTC.